This record concerns one TCR beta chain sequence. Germline CDR1 reads SNHLY; CDR2 reads FYNNEI. This CDR3 region has 13 residues. Trimming cost V 5 bases and J 6 bases; bases outside gene matches: 5. These data are taken from a study of blood T cell repertoires in COVID-19. Study details: Collection of acute and convalescent COVID-19 samples took place in the United States, Italy and Spain. Nucleic acid was either cDNA or gDNA, and it came from T cells, B-cell-depleted T cells, or PBMCs.

Original handling: Reference gene primer amplification gave estimated nucleated cell counts. Here immunoSEQ multiplex PCR was the method, and the copy in TCRdb shows in-frame clones only, minus some. The V and J calls and the clone size are those of that table, but D and trimming were determined from the DNA. Seen here are roughly 210,000 clones, around 90% observed once, and the top ten hold over 1.5%. V and J are TRBV2 and TRBJ2-7, with 9 positions matching TRBD1. This sequence originates from a man between 65 and 80 years old with acute or convalescent COVID-19. Sequences were obtained from peripheral blood. CDR3 loop: CASSNSDRGEQYF. In DNA, the CDR3 is TGTGCCAGCAGTAACTCGGACAGGGGCGAGCAGTACTTC.